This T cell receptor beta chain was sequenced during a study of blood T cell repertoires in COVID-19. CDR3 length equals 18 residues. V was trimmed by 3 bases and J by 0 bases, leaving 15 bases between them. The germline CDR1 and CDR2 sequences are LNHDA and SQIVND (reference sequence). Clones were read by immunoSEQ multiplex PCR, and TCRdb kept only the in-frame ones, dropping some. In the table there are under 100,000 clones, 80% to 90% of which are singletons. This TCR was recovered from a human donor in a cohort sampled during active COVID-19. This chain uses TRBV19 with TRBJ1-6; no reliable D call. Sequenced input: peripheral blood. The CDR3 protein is CASSIRQDPSSYNSPLHF. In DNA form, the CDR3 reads TGTGCCAGTAGTATCCGGCAGGATCCGAGCTCCTATAATTCACCCCTCCACTTT.